This TCR beta chain was sequenced for a study of beta chain features in type 1 diabetes. Study-level findings and limits: Shortening of TCRB CDR3s, moderate but significant, appeared in all four CD4+ subsets of Type 1 diabetes patients. Relative to healthy donors, patients appeared to have naive, central memory and Treg TCRB repertoires that were more similar. Cells that show high TCR expression could be over-represented by cDNA sequencing. Insertions were fewer and deletions more numerous at VDJ junctions in type 1 diabetes patients.

This CDR3 is 16 amino acids long. Losses at the gene ends were 10 bases for V and 0 bases for J; bases not matched to a gene: 11. Germline V CDR1 and CDR2: MDHEN, SYDVKM. A remark on this clone: Its matching antigen is unknown.

Of the isolated RNA, all was reverse transcribed, and so the sequenced material was expressed TCRB transcripts. Sequenced by immunoSEQ multiplex PCR; TCRdb stores in-frame clones only, minus some. This sample has 95,000 to 110,000 clones, with under 30% found just once. The rearrangement uses TRBV28 and TRBJ2-5; 10 bases align to TRBD1. Material: central memory CD4+ T cells from blood. The receptor was derived from a woman under 30 with type 1 diabetes. The CDR3 sequence is CATSGPGQGYQETQYF. Here the CDR3 DNA reads TGTGCCACGTCAGGACCGGGACAGGGGTACCAAGAGACCCAGTACTTC. The full variable domain, rest sourced from reference TRBV28 and TRBJ2-5, is DVKVTQSSRYLVKRTGEKVFLECVQDMDHENMFWYRQDPGLGLRLIYFSYDVKMKEKGDIPEGYSVSREKKERFSLILESASTNQTSMYLCATSGPGQGYQETQYFGPGTRLLVL.